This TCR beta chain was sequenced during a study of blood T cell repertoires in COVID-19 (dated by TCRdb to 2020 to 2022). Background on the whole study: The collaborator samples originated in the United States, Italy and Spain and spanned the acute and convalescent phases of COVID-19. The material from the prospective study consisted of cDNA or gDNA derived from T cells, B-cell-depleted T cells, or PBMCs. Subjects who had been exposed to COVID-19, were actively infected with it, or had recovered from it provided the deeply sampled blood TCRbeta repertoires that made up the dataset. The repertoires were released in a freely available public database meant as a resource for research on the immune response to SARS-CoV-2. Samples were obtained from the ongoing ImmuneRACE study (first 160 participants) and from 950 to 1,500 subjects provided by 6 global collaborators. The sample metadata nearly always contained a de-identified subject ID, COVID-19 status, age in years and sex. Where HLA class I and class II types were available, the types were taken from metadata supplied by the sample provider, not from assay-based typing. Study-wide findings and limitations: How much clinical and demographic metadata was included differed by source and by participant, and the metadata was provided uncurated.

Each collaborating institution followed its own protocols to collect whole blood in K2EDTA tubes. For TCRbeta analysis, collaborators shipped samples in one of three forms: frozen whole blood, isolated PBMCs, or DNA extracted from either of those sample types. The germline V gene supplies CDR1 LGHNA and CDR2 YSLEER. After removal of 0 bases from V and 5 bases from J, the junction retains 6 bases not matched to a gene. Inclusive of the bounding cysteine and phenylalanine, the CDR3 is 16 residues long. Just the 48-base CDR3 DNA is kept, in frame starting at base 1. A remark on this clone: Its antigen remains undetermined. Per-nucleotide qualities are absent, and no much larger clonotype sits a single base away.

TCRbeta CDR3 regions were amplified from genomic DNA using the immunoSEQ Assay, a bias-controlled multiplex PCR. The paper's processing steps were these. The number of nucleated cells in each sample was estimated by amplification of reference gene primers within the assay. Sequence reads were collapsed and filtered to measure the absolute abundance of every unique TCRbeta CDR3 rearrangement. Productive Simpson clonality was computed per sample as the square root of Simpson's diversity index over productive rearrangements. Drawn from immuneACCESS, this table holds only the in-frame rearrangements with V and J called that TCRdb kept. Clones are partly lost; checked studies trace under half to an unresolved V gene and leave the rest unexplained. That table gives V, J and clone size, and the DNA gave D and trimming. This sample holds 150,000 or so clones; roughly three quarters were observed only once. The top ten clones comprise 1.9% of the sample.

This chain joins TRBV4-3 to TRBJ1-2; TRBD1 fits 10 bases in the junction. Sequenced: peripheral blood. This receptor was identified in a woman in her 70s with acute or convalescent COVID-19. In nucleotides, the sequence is TGCGCCAGCAGCCAAGATCCGGGACAGGGGCTGTATGGCTACACCTTC. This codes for CASSQDPGQGLYGYTF.